The present T cell receptor beta chain was sequenced within a study of blood T cell repertoires in COVID-19. On the study more broadly: Specimens from acute and convalescent COVID-19 originated in the United States, Italy and Spain. From T cells, B-cell-depleted T cells, or PBMCs came the material, which was cDNA or gDNA.

Germline V gives CDR1 SGHTA, CDR2 FQGNSA. Trimming took 5 bases from V and 6 from J; bases not matched to a gene: 8. This CDR3 comprises 15 residues. Authors' methods: Reference gene primer amplification yielded estimated nucleated cell counts. Clones were read by immunoSEQ multiplex PCR, and TCRdb kept only the in-frame ones, dropping some. V, J and clone size are taken as reported in that table, and D and trimming were inferred from the DNA itself. The profile shows some 250,000 clones, more than 75% of them singletons. This TCR was recovered from a middle-aged woman who had recovered from COVID-19. The chain links TRBV7-2 to TRBJ2-1, with 9 bases aligning to TRBD1. Sequences were obtained from peripheral blood. Written as DNA, the CDR3 is TGTGCCAGCAGCCCCCGGACAGGGGCGATCAATGAGCAGTTCTTC. Its translation is CASSPRTGAINEQFF.